The text below deals with one TCR beta chain. These data come from a study of T cell responses to AZD1222 COVID-19 vaccine. CDR3 length: 20 residues. Germline lookup yields CDR1 MDHEN and CDR2 SYDVKM. V was clipped by 2 bases and J by 1 base; unmatched bases: 13. This table comes from immunoSEQ multiplex PCR, and its TCRdb copy is limited to in-frame clones, with some not included. The sample carries 150,000 or so clones, 80% to 90% recorded once. The sample here was peripheral blood, taken on day 0 of AZD1222 vaccination. This chain uses TRBV28 with TRBJ1-5; 11 bases match TRBD1. This TCR was recovered from an adult in good health. The CDR3 DNA reads as TGTGCCAGCAGTTTACTCTACAGGACAGGGGGCGCCTACAGCAATCAGCCCCAGCATTTT. This sequence encodes CASSLLYRTGGAYSNQPQHF.